The sample holds a few counts of the clone carrying this T cell receptor beta chain. Per the authors' pipeline: It was from reference gene primer amplification that nucleated cell counts were estimated. Measured with immunoSEQ multiplex PCR; TCRdb has only the in-frame clones, and not every one. That table furnishes V, J and clone size, whereas the DNA furnished D and trimming. The sample lists approximately 100,000 clones; approximately 70% were seen once. This entry belongs to a study of blood T cell repertoires in COVID-19. Study context: In each case, the material was cDNA or gDNA derived from T cells, B-cell-depleted T cells, or PBMCs.

Trimming cost V 3 bases and J 7 bases, with 25 bases left between them. CDR3 length: 18 residues. Germline V gene lookup returns CDR1 SNHLY and CDR2 FYNNEI. The rearrangement links TRBV2 to TRBJ2-1; D is ambiguous. This sequence was found in a man older than 75 with acute or convalescent COVID-19. The sample comprised peripheral blood. CDR3 sequence: CASSDVALEYVGVNEQFF. The CDR3 DNA is TGTGCCAGCAGTGATGTGGCGTTGGAGTATGTCGGTGTTAATGAGCAGTTCTTC.